This T cell receptor beta chain was retrieved from a study of blood T cell repertoires in COVID-19. On the study more broadly: COVID-19 samples, acute and convalescent, were from the United States, Italy and Spain.

Some clones are missing from TCRdb's copy, which holds only in-frame ones; the method was immunoSEQ multiplex PCR. Of about 210,000 clones detected, roughly four fifths appear once; the ten largest clones hold about 8.3%. The sample taken for sequencing was peripheral blood. The TCR originated in a woman aged 80 or older with COVID-19, enrolled during active disease.

In DNA form, the CDR3 reads TGTGCCAGCAGCTTAGAGGGGATGGGGAATGAAAAACTGTTTTTT. This translates into CASSLEGMGNEKLFF. The chain links TRBV7-9 to TRBJ1-4; D is possibly TRBD1 (5 bases). The V end lost 1 base, the J end lost 5 bases, and 11 bases lay between the germline ends. Germline-derived CDR1 and CDR2 are SEHNR and FQNEAQ (reference sequence). The CDR3 length is 15 residues.